This note documents a single TCR beta chain sequence. The entry originates in a study of response to subunit inactivated influenza vaccine. This CDR3 has 16 amino acids. In germline, CDR1 is MDHEN, CDR2 SYDVKM. Unmatched junction bases numbered 9, after V lost 2 bases and J lost 9 bases. TCRdb re-analysed the RT-PCR reads in MiXCR, keeping a single row per CDR3 protein. The sample has 150,000 to 200,000 distinct CDR3 sequences, roughly 12% seen once. The data were also submitted as part of a second study, on T cells expressing NK-cell markers. From that paper: Scientists made TCR beta cDNA using 5'RACE template switching with UMIs.

The chain is built from TRBV28 and TRBJ2-3, with 12 bases matching TRBD2. Specimen: CD8+ T cells sorted from PBMCs, collected about 12 days after vaccination. This TCR derives from a man aged 50-59 years who received an inactivated influenza vaccine. The CDR3 DNA reads TGTGCCAGCAGTTTACCCCGACTAGCGGGGGCGGGAACGCAGTATTTT. Protein product: CASSLPRLAGAGTQYF.